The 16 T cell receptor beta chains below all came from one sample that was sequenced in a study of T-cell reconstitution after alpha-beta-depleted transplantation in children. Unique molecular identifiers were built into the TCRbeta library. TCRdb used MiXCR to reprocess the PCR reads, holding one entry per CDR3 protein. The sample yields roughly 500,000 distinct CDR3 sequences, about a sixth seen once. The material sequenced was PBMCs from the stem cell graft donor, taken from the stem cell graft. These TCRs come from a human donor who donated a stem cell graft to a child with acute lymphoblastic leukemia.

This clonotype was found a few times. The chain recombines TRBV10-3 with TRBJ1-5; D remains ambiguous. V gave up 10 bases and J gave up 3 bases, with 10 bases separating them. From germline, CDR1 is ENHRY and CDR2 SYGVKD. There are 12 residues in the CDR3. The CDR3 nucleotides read TGTGCCACCGGACCGCTCAATCAGCCCCAGCATTTT. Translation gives CATGPLNQPQHF.

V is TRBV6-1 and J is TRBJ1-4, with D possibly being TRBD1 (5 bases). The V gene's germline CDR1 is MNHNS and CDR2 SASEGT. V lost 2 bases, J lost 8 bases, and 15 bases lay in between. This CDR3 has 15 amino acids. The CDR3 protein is CASSERDPAREKLFF. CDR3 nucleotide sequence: TGTGCCAGCAGTGAACGGGACCCAGCCAGGGAAAAACTGTTTTTT.

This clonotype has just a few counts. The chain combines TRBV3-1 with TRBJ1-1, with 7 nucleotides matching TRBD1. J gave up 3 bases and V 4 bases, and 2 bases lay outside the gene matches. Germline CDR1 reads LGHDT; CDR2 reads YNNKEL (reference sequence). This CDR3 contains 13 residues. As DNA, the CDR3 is TGTGCCAGCAGCCCGACAGGGTACACTGAAGCTTTCTTT. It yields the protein CASSPTGYTEAFF.

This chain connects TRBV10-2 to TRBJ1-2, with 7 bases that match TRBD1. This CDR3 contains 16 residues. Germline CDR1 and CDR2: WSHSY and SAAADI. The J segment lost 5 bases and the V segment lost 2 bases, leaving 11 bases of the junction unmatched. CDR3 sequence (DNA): TGCGCCAGCAGTGAGAGGTTTGAAGGGGGCTTATATGGCTACACCTTC. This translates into CASSERFEGGLYGYTF.

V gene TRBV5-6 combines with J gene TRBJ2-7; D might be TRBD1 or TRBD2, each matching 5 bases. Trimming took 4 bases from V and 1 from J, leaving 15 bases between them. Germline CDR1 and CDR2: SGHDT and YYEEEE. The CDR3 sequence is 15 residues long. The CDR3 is CASSQTTDYSYEQYF. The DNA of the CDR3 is TGTGCCAGCAGCCAGACGACAGACTATTCCTACGAGCAGTACTTC.

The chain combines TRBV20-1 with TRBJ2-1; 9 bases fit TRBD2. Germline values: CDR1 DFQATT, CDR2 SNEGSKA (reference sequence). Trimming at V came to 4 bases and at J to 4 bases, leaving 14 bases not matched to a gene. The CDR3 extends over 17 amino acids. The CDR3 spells CSAKGFLAGEVYNEQFF. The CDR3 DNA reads TGCAGTGCTAAGGGTTTTTTAGCGGGAGAGGTATACAATGAGCAGTTCTTC.

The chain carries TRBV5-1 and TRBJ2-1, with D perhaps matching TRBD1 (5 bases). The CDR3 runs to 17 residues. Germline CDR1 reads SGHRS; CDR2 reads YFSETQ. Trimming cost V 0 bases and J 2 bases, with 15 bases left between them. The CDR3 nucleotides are TGCGCCAGCAGCTTGGCCAAGGGGATGGCAGCCTACAATGAGCAGTTCTTC. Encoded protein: CASSLAKGMAAYNEQFF.

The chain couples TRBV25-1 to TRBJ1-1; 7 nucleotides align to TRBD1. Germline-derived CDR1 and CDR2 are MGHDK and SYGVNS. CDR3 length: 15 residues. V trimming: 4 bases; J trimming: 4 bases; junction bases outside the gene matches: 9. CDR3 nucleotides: TGTGCCAGCAGTGGGAAAGGGGGCAGGGGCACTGAAGCTTTCTTT. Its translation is CASSGKGGRGTEAFF. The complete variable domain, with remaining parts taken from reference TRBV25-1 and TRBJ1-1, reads EADIYQTPRYLVIGTGKKITLECSQTMGHDKMYWYQQDPGMELHLIHYSYGVNSTEKGDLSSESTVSRIRTEHFPLTLESARPSHTSQYLCASSGKGGRGTEAFFGQGTRLTVV.

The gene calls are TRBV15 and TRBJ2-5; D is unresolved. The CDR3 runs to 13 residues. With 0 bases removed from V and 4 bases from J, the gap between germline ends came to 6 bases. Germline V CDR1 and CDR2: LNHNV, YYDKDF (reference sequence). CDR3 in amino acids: CATSRDVGETQYF. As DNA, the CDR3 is TGTGCCACCAGCAGAGATGTTGGAGAGACCCAGTACTTC.

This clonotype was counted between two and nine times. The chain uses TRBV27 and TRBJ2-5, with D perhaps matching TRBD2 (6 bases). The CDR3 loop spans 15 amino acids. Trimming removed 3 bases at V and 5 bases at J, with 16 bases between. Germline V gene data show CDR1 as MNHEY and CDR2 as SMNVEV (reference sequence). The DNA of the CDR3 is TGTGCCAGCAGTTTGGGGGGACTCGACGGGGAGACCCAGTACTTC. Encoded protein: CASSLGGLDGETQYF.

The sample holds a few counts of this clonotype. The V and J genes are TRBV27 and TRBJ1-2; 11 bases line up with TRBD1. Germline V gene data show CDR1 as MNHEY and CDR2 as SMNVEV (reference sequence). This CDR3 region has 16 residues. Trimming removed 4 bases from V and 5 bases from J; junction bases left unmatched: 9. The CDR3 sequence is CASSSVGTGGLYGYTF. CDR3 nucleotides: TGTGCCAGCAGTTCCGTCGGGACAGGGGGTCTTTATGGCTACACCTTC.

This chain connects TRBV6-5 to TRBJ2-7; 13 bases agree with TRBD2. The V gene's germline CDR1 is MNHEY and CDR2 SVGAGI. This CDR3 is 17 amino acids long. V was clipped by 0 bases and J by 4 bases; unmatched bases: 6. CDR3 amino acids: CASSYSILAGGFYEQYF. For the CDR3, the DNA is TGTGCCAGCAGTTACTCGATACTAGCGGGAGGGTTTTACGAGCAGTACTTC.

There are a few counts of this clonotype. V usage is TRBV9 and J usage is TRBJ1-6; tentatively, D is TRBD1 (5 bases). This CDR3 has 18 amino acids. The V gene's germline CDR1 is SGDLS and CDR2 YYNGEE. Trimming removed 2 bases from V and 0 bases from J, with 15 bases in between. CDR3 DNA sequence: TGTGCCAGCAGCGTCTCCGACGGTACAGGCTCCTATAATTCACCCCTCCACTTT. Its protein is CASSVSDGTGSYNSPLHF.

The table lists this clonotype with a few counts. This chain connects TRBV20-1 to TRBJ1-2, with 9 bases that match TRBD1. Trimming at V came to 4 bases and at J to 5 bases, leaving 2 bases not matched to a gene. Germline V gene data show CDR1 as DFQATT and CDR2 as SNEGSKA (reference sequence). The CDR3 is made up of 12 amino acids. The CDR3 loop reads CSATGTGYGYTF. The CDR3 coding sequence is TGCAGTGCTACCGGGACAGGGTATGGCTACACCTTC.

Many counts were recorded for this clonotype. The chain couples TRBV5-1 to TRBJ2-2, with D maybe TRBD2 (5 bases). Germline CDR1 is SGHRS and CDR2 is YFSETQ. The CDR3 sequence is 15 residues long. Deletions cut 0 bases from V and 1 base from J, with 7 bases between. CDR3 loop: CASSLGSENTGELFF. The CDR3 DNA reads TGCGCCAGCAGCTTGGGTAGCGAGAACACCGGGGAGCTGTTTTTT.

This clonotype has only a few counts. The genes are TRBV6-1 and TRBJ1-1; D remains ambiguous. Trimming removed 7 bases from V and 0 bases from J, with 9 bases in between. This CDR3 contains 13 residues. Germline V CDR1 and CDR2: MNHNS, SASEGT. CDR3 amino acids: CASIGEMNTEAFF. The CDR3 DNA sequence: TGTGCCAGCATTGGCGAAATGAACACTGAAGCTTTCTTT.